The present T cell receptor (beta chain) was sequenced within a study of beta chain features in type 1 diabetes. Study information: Examination of sorted cells across all samples involved 100 million or so cells.

cDNA synthesis used the whole RNA isolate, giving expressed TCRB sequences. Read counts averaged roughly 3.7 million for samples of naive, central memory and regulatory T cells. Assay used: immunoSEQ multiplex PCR; TCRdb lists only in-frame clones, some missing. The table includes about 340,000 clones, around 8% detected once. A few counts support this clone. Per germline, CDR1 MNHNY and CDR2 SVGAGI (reference sequence). The CDR3 covers 14 residues. Trimming cost V 8 bases and J 3 bases, with 14 bases left between them. The single heparinised draw taken from each donor contained around 100 mL of blood on average.

The chain recombines TRBV6-6 with TRBJ2-1; either TRBD1 or TRBD2 may supply D (5 bases each). The sequenced sample was central memory CD4+ T cells from blood. This receptor was identified in a woman younger than 35 in good health. Here the CDR3 reads CASSRGRNYNEQFF. The CDR3 nucleotides read TGTGCCAGCTCACGGGGACGGAACTACAATGAGCAGTTCTTC.